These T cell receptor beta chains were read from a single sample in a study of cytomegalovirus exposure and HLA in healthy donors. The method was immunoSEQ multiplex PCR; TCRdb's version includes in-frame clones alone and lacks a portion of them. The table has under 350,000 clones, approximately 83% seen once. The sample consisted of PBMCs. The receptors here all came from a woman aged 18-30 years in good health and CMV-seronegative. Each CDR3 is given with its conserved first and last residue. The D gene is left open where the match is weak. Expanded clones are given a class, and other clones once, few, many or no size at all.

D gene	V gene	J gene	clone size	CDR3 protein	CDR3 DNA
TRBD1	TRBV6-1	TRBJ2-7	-	CASSHPGQNYEQYF	TGTGCCAGCAGTCACCCGGGACAGAACTACGAGCAGTACTTC
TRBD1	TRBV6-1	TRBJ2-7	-	CATPGQGLHEQYF	TGTGCCACTCCGGGACAGGGGCTCCACGAGCAGTACTTC
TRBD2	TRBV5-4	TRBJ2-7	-	CASSPGGRSGGYEQYF	TGTGCCAGCAGCCCTGGAGGACGGAGCGGGGGGTACGAGCAGTACTTC
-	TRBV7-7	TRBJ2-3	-	CASSLNLRDTDTQYF	TGTGCTAGCAGCTTGAATCTAAGAGACACAGATACGCAGTATTTT
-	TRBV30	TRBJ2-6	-	CAWSGPGTGANVLTF	TGTGCCTGGAGTGGCCCAGGGACTGGGGCCAACGTCCTGACTTTC
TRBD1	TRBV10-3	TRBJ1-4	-	CATCDREDEKLFF	TGTGCCACCTGTGACAGGGAAGATGAAAAACTGTTTTTT
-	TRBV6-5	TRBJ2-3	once	CASSLRKRAYTDTQYF	TGTGCCAGCAGTTTAAGAAAGCGGGCGTACACAGATACGCAGTATTTT
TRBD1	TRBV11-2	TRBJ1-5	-	CASSPRQGGKEPQHF	TGTGCCAGCAGCCCCCGGCAGGGGGGTAAAGAGCCCCAGCATTTT
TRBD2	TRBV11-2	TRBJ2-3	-	CASSILAGGTDTQYF	TGTGCCAGCAGCATACTAGCGGGAGGAACAGATACGCAGTATTTT
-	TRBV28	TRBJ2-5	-	CASSSSVAQYF	TGTGCCAGCAGTTCCTCAGTGGCCCAGTACTTC
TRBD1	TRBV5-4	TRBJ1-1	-	CASSRDRPNTEAFF	TGTGCCAGCAGTAGGGACAGGCCGAACACTGAAGCTTTCTTT
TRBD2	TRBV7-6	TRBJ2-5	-	CASSLATMSGGRGTQYF	TGTGCCAGCAGCTTAGCAACTATGAGCGGGGGCCGCGGGACCCAGTACTTC
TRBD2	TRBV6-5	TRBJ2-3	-	CASSGRGDNTDTQYF	TGTGCCAGCAGTGGGCGGGGGGACAACACAGATACGCAGTATTTT
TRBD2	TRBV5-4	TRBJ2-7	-	CASSLFEAGDSYEQYF	TGTGCCAGCAGCCTGTTTGAAGCGGGAGATTCCTACGAGCAGTACTTC
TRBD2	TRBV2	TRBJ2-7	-	CASGNREAYEQYF	TGTGCCAGCGGAAACCGGGAGGCCTACGAGCAGTACTTC
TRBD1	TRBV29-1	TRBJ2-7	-	CSARTGGDEQYF	TGCAGCGCCCGGACAGGTGGGGACGAGCAGTACTTC
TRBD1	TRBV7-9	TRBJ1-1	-	CASSFRTGGVNTEAFF	TGTGCCAGCAGCTTTCGGACAGGCGGGGTGAACACTGAAGCTTTCTTT
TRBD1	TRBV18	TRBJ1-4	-	CASSPPTGGRRGEKLFF	TGTGCCAGCTCACCACCGACAGGGGGACGGAGGGGTGAAAAACTGTTTTTT
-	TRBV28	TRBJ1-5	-	CASSSGGKKQPQHF	TGTGCCAGCAGCTCGGGAGGGAAGAAGCAGCCCCAGCATTTT
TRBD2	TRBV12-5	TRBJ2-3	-	CASGTGLAGNTDTQYF	TGTGCTAGTGGTACCGGACTAGCGGGGAACACAGATACGCAGTATTTT
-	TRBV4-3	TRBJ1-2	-	CASSHSTGFGDGYTF	TGCGCCAGCAGCCATAGTACAGGGTTTGGGGATGGCTACACCTTC
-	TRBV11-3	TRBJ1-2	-	CASSLGAHYGYTF	TGTGCCAGCAGCTTGGGGGCGCACTATGGCTACACCTTC
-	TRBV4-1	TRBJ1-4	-	CASSQESQSMANEKLFF	TGCGCCAGCAGCCAAGAGTCACAGAGCATGGCTAATGAAAAACTGTTTTTT
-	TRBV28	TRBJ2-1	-	CASSLYLAPTPRDYNEQFF	TGTGCCAGCAGTTTATACCTCGCGCCCACCCCACGGGACTACAATGAGCAGTTCTTC
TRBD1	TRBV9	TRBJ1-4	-	CASSGRTGDMLFF	TGTGCCAGCAGCGGACGGACAGGGGATATGCTGTTTTTT
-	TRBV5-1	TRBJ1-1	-	CASSLEYQGNTEAFF	TGCGCCAGCAGCCTCGAGTATCAGGGTAACACTGAAGCTTTCTTT
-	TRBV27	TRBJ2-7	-	CASSWMDGSSGEQYF	TGTGCCAGCAGTTGGATGGACGGGAGTTCAGGCGAGCAGTACTTC
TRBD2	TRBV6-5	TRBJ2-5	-	CASSYETSGRETQYF	TGTGCCAGCAGTTACGAGACTAGCGGGAGGGAGACCCAGTACTTC
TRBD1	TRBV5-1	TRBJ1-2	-	CASSWSGQGLYGYTF	TGCGCCAGCAGCTGGTCGGGACAGGGGCTCTATGGCTACACCTTC
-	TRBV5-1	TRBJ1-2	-	CASSPPAGYDYGYTF	TGCGCCAGCAGCCCGCCCGCGGGGTACGACTATGGCTACACCTTC
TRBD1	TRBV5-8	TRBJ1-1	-	CASSRTDRGTALNTEAFF	TGTGCCAGCAGCAGGACGGACAGGGGAACGGCCTTGAACACTGAAGCTTTCTTT
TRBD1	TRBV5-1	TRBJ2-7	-	CASSLGQGSYEQYF	TGCGCCAGCAGCCTAGGACAGGGCTCCTACGAGCAGTACTTC
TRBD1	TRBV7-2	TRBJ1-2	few	CASSHTRDSYGYTF	TGTGCCAGCAGCCACACAAGGGACAGCTATGGCTACACCTTC
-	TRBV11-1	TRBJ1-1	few	CASSSLRQSPNTEAFF	TGTGCCAGCAGCTCCCTTAGACAGAGCCCAAACACTGAAGCTTTCTTT
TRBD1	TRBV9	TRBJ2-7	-	CASSSTGGFYEQYF	TGTGCCAGCAGTTCGACAGGGGGCTTTTACGAGCAGTACTTC
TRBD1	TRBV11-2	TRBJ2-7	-	CASSFGTGLYEQYF	TGTGCCAGCAGTTTCGGGACAGGGCTCTACGAGCAGTACTTC
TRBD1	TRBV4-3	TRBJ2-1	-	CASSLGTGNEQFF	TGCGCCAGCAGCCTTGGGACAGGTAATGAGCAGTTCTTC
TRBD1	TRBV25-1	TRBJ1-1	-	CASRRQGYNTEAFF	TGTGCCAGCAGAAGACAGGGATATAACACTGAAGCTTTCTTT
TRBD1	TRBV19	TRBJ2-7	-	CASSPSPGQGAREQYF	TGTGCCAGTAGTCCTTCTCCGGGACAGGGGGCGAGGGAGCAGTACTTC
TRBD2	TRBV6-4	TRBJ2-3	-	CASSQREKATDTQYF	TGTGCCAGCAGCCAGCGGGAGAAGGCCACAGATACGCAGTATTTT
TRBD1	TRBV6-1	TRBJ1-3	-	CASSEGAAGGSGNTIYF	TGTGCCAGCAGTGAAGGGGCGGCAGGGGGTTCTGGAAACACCATATATTTT